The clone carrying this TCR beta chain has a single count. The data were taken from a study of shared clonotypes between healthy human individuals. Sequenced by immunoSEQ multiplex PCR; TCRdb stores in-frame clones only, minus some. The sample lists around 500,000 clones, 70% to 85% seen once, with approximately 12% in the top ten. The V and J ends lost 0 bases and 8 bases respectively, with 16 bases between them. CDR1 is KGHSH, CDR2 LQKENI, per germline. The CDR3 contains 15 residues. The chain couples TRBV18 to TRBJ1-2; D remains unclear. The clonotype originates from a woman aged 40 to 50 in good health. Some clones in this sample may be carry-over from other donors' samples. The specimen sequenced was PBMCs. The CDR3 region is CASSPPTGPESGYTF. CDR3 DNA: TGTGCCAGCTCACCACCGACGGGTCCGGAGAGCGGCTACACCTTC.